This T cell receptor (beta chain) comes out of a study of OX40 agonist ivuxolimab in advanced cancers. Study at large: Ivuxolimab, which patients received intravenously every 2 weeks, was dosed at 0.01 to 10 mg/kg.

The method was immunoSEQ multiplex PCR; TCRdb's version includes in-frame clones alone and lacks a portion of them. Found here are almost 80,000 clones, under 85% of them singletons; the top ten hold about 0.4%. Study-wide points: More expanded clones were seen, on average, in CD8+ T cells than in CD4+. Within 6 weeks, CD4+ and CD8+ blood T cells expanded clonally at 0.1 to 3.0 mg/kg.

The CDR3 has 15 amino acids. The V end lost 6 bases, the J end lost 3 bases, and 16 bases lay between the germline ends. Germline CDR1 reads SGHAT; CDR2 reads FQDESV (reference sequence). A word on this clone: Antigen: not known.

Systemic immunosuppression or autoimmune disease history was grounds to exclude patients. The source is an adult with an advanced solid tumor such as melanoma, head and neck, liver or kidney cancer. The source material was CD4+ or CD8+ T cells sorted from blood, sampled in a trial of the OX40 agonist ivuxolimab. The chain couples TRBV11-1 to TRBJ2-3; D is unclear. In DNA, the CDR3 is TGTGCCAGCAGTGGCGCGACCCCTGGAACAGATACGCAGTATTTT. Its protein product is CASSGATPGTDTQYF.